This T cell receptor (beta chain) was obtained from a study of graft-versus-host responses after intestinal transplantation. Study-level background: Recipients had multivisceral, liver-intestinal, or isolated intestinal transplants. The recipients all started with anti-thymocyte globulin induction and then took tacrolimus and steroids for 3 to 4 years. Whole-study findings and limits: High graft-versus-host to host-versus-graft T cell clonal ratios marked allografts of patients with graft-donor macrochimerism. Early post-transplant falls in HvG clones accompanied the peak levels of circulating GvH clones.

The V and J ends lost 6 bases and 3 bases respectively, with 21 bases between them. The CDR3 consists of 16 residues. The germline V gene has CDR1 MDHEN and CDR2 SYDVKM. Using immunoSEQ multiplex PCR, the repertoire was profiled, and TCRdb retains in-frame clones only, with some absent. This table holds more than 85,000 clones, under 95% found once. Comments on this clone: The antigen is unknown.

The V call is TRBV28, the J call TRBJ2-7; D possibly corresponds to TRBD1 (5 bases). The input for sequencing was unstimulated CD8+ T cells sorted from spleen or lymph node cells, taken before transplant. The source of this sequence is a human donor who was the organ donor for an intestinal transplant. Here the CDR3 reads CASSHYGSGFYYEQYF. Here the CDR3 DNA reads TGTGCCAGCAGCCACTACGGGTCAGGGTTTTACTACGAGCAGTACTTC. The complete variable domain, with remaining parts taken from reference TRBV28 and TRBJ2-7, reads DVKVTQSSRYLVKRTGEKVFLECVQDMDHENMFWYRQDPGLGLRLIYFSYDVKMKEKGDIPEGYSVSREKKERFSLILESASTNQTSMYLCASSHYGSGFYYEQYFGPGTRLTVT.